Each of the 9 T cell receptor beta chains below was sequenced from the same sample in a study of shared clonotypes between healthy human individuals. Libraries were prepared by immunoSEQ multiplex PCR; TCRdb keeps only in-frame clonotypes and omits some of them. This sample yields around 620,000 clones, of which 90% to 95% are seen a single time; over 0.1% belongs to the top ten. Terminally differentiated effector memory CD45RA+ cells were excluded from the naive CD8 cells, which were CD45RO-negative and positively selected for CCR7. The sequencing sample was made of naive CD8+ T cells sorted from blood. The receptors stem from a woman in her twenties or thirties in good health.

The gene calls are TRBV27 and TRBJ1-1; TRBD1 matches 7 bases. After removal of 4 bases from V and 5 bases from J, the junction contained 13 bases not matched to a gene. This CDR3 has 16 residues. The germline CDR1 and CDR2 sequences are MNHEY and SMNVEV (reference sequence). CDR3: CASSSIQTGINTEAFF. DNA of the CDR3: TGTGCCAGCAGTTCCATCCAGACAGGGATTAATACTGAAGCTTTCTTT.

The rearrangement links TRBV30 to TRBJ2-5; 7 nucleotides match TRBD2. Germline values: CDR1 GTSNPN, CDR2 SVGIG (reference sequence). The CDR3 covers 16 residues. The V and J ends lost 4 bases and 6 bases, in that order; junction bases with no gene match: 17. CDR3 amino acids: CAWTGLGGLAGQTQYF. DNA for the CDR3: TGTGCCTGGACAGGACTAGGCGGGCTAGCTGGGCAGACCCAGTACTTC. The full variable domain, its missing parts supplied by reference TRBV30 and TRBJ2-5, is SQTIHQWPATLVQPVGSPLSLECTVEGTSNPNLYWYRQAAGRGLQLLFYSVGIGQISSEVPQNLSASRPQDRQFILSSKKLLLSDSGFYLCAWTGLGGLAGQTQYFGPGTRLLVL.

The chain recombines TRBV6-6 with TRBJ2-7; 10 positions match TRBD2. Germline V gene lookup returns CDR1 MNHNY and CDR2 SVGAGI (reference sequence). V was clipped by 0 bases and J by 5 bases; unmatched bases: 4. The CDR3 loop spans 15 amino acids. CDR3 in DNA: TGTGCCAGCAGTTACTCGGGACTAGCGTCCCACGAGCAGTACTTC. Protein product: CASSYSGLASHEQYF.

The V call is TRBV2, the J call TRBJ2-7, with 8 positions matching TRBD2. The CDR3 length is 16 residues. In germline, CDR1 is SNHLY, CDR2 FYNNEI. V was pared by 1 base and J by 2 bases, with 7 bases of the junction left unmatched. The CDR3 is CASSEVWTSTTYEQYF. The CDR3 DNA sequence: TGTGCCAGCAGTGAAGTTTGGACTAGCACGACCTACGAGCAGTACTTC.

The V call is TRBV30, the J call TRBJ2-1; D not certain. Germline lookup yields CDR1 GTSNPN and CDR2 SVGIG (reference sequence). V shed 3 bases and J shed 6 bases, with 9 bases lying between them. This CDR3 has 12 amino acids. The CDR3 bases are TGTGCCTGGAGAATCGGGTCCAATGAGCAGTTCTTC. It codes for CAWRIGSNEQFF.

V usage is TRBV5-4 and J usage is TRBJ2-1, with 10 bases aligning to TRBD2. The J segment lost 0 bases and the V segment lost 5 bases, leaving 5 bases of the junction unmatched. The CDR3 sequence is 16 residues long. Looked up from germline, CDR1 is SGHNT and CDR2 is YYREEE (reference sequence). CDR3 in amino acids: CASRSSGGSSYNEQFF. CDR3 nucleotides: TGTGCCAGCAGATCTAGCGGGGGCAGCTCCTACAATGAGCAGTTCTTC.

The CDR3 bases are TGTGCCAGCAGCTCCGCCGGAACAGATACGCAGTATTTT. It yields the protein CASSSAGTDTQYF. The chain uses TRBV2 and TRBJ2-3, with D uncertain. The germline V gene has CDR1 SNHLY and CDR2 FYNNEI. This CDR3 spans 13 amino acids. Trimming removed 6 bases at V and 3 bases at J, with 10 bases between.

This rearrangement joins TRBV29-1 to TRBJ2-7, with a possible D match to TRBD1 (6 bases). Trimming took off 1 base at V and 1 base at J, with 14 bases between the two ends. The length of the CDR3 is 15 residues. Germline V lookup: CDR1 SQVTM, CDR2 ANQGSEA. In DNA form, the CDR3 reads TGCAGCGTTGAAGGCGGACAGAGGTCGTCCTACGAGCAGTACTTC. It specifies CSVEGGQRSSYEQYF.

This sequence joins TRBV5-1 and TRBJ2-7; D is perhaps TRBD1 (5 bases). The CDR3 has 13 residues. The V end was cut by 5 bases, the J end by 0 bases, with 9 bases between. Per the germline V gene, CDR1 is SGHRS and CDR2 is YFSETQ. This chain's CDR3 is CASRSDTSYEQYF. The CDR3 region has the DNA TGCGCCAGCAGATCGGACACCTCCTACGAGCAGTACTTC.